There are a few counts of the clone carrying this TCR beta chain. Its antigen is not known. This specimen belongs to a study of spatial heterogeneity in lung cancer. Study findings and constraints: In blood, ubiquitous expanded tumor TCRs appeared more at resection than follow-up.

The time point here: blood at routine non-recurrence follow-up after resection. Unsorted whole RNA from tumor, nontumor lung or frozen PBMC underwent sequencing. In TCRdb, the 5' RACE reads were re-called with MiXCR into one record per CDR3 protein. The profile shows some 110,000 distinct CDR3 sequences, about 12% of them singletons. Losses at the gene ends were 5 bases for V and 6 bases for J; bases not matched to a gene: 9. CDR3 length: 14 residues. CDR1 is MDHEN, CDR2 SYDVKM, per germline. The TCR was taken from a male donor with early-stage non-small cell lung cancer. The genes are TRBV28 and TRBJ1-2; TRBD1 agrees at 7 bases. Sequenced material: PBMCs, taken at follow-up. The CDR3 spells CASSPRQGLHGYTF. The CDR3 DNA is TGTGCCAGCAGTCCCCGACAGGGACTCCATGGCTACACCTTC.